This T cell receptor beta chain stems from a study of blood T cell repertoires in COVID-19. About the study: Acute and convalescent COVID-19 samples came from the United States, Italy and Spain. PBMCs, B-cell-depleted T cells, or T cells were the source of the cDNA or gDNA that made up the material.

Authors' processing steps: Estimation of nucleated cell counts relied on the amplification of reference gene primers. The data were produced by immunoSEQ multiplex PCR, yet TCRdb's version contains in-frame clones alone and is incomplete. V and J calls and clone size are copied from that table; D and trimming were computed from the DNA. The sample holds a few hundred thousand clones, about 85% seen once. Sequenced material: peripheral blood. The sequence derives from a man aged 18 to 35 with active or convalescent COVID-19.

CDR3 residues: CAWSYGGALPETQYF. The CDR3, as DNA: TGTGCCTGGAGTTACGGGGGGGCCCTCCCAGAGACCCAGTACTTC. The V and J genes are TRBV30 and TRBJ2-5, with 8 bases that match TRBD2. The CDR3 is 15 amino acids. V lost 2 bases and J lost 4; bases outside the gene matches: 9. CDR1 GTSNPN and CDR2 SVGIG come from the germline V gene (reference sequence).